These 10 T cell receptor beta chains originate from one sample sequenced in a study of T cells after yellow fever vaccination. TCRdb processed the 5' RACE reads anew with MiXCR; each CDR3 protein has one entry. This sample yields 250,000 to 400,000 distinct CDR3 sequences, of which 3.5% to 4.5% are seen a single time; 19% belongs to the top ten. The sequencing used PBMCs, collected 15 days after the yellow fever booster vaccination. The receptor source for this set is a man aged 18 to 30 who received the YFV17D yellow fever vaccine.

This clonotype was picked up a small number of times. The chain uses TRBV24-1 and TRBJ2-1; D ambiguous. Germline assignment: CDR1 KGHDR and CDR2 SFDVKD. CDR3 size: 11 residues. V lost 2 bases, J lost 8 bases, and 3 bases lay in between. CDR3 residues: CATSDYDEQFF. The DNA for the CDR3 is TGTGCCACCAGTGATTACGATGAGCAGTTCTTC.

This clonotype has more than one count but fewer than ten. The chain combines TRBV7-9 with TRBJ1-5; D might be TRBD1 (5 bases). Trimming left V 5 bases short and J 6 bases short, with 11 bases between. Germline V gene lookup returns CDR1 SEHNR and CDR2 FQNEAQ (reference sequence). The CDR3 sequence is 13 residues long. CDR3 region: CASSQVGAQPQHF. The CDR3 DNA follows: TGTGCCAGCAGCCAAGTAGGGGCTCAGCCCCAGCATTTT.

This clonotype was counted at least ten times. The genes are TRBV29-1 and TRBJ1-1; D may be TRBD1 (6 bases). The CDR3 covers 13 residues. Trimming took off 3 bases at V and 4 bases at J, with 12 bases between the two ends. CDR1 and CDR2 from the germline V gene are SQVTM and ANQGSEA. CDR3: CSVEGGLVTEAFF. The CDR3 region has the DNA TGCAGCGTTGAGGGGGGCCTAGTCACTGAAGCTTTCTTT. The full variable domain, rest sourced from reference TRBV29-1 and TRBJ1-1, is SAVISQKPSRDICQRGTSLTIQCQVDSQVTMMFWYRQQPGQSLTLIATANQGSEATYESGFVIDKFPISRPNLTFSTLTVSNMSPEDSSIYLCSVEGGLVTEAFFGQGTRLTVV.

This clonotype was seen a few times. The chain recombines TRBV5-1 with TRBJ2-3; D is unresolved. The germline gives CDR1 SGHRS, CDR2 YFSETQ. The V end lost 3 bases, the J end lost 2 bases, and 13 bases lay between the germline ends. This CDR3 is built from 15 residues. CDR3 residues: CASSSSVGYTDTQYF. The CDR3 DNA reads TGCGCCAGCAGCTCGAGTGTGGGGTACACAGATACGCAGTATTTT.

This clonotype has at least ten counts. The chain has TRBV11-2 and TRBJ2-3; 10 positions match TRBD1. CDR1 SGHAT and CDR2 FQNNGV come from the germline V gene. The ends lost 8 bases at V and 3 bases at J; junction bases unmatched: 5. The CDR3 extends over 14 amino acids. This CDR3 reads CASARDRGTDTQYF. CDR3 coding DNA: TGTGCCAGCGCCCGGGACAGGGGAACAGATACGCAGTATTTT.

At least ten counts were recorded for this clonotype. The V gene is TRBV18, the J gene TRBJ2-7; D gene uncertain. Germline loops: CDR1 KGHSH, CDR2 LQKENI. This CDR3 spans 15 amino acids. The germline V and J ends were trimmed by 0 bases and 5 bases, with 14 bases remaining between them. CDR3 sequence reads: CASSPPTVQAHEQYF. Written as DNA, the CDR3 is TGTGCCAGCTCACCACCGACTGTTCAAGCACACGAGCAGTACTTC. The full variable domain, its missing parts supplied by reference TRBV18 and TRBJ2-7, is NAGVMQNPRHLVRRRGQEARLRCSPMKGHSHVYWYRQLPEEGLKFMVYLQKENIIDESGMPKERFSAEFPKEGPSILRIQQVVRGDSAAYFCASSPPTVQAHEQYFGPGTRLTVT.

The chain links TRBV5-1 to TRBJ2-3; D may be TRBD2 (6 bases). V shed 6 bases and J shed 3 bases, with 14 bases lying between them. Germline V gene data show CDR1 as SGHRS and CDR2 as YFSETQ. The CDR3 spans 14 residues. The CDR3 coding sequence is TGCGCCAGCAAGTTGGCTAGCGCTACAGATACGCAGTATTTT. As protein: CASKLASATDTQYF.

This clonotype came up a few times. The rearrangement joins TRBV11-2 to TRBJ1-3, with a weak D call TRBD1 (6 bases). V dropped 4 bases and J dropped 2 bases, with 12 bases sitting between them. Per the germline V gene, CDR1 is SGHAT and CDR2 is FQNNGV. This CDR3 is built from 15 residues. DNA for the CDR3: TGTGCCAGCAGCTCTATCCAGGGGACTGGAAACACCATATATTTT. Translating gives CASSSIQGTGNTIYF.

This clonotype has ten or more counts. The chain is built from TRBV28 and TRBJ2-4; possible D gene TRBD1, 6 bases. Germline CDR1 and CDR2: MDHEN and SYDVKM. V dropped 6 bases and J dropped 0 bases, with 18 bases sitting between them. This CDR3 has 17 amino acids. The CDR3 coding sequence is TGTGCCAGCAGACAACCGACAGGCCGACTAGCCAAAAACATTCAGTACTTC. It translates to CASRQPTGRLAKNIQYF.

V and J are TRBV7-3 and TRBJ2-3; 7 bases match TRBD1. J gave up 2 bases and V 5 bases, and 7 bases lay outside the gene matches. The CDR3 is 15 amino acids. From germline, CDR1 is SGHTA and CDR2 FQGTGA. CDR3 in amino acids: CASSRTGTATDTQYF. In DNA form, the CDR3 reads TGTGCCAGCAGCCGAACCGGGACAGCCACAGATACGCAGTATTTT.